Following are 14 T cell receptor beta chains from one sample sequenced in a study of blood T cell repertoires in COVID-19. This table comes from immunoSEQ multiplex PCR, and its TCRdb copy is limited to in-frame clones, with some not included. Of 220,000 or so clones in the sample, approximately 84% were seen once. The sequencing sample was made of peripheral blood. The origin of the receptors is a man between 50 and 59 years old who had recovered from COVID-19.

This chain links TRBV5-4 with TRBJ2-1, with 8 bases fitting TRBD1. J lost 3 bases, V lost 4 bases, and 6 bases had no gene match. CDR3 size: 15 residues. Germline CDR1 and CDR2: SGHNT and YYREEE (reference sequence). The CDR3 DNA reads as TGTGCCAGCAGCCCCAGGGACAGGAGCTACAATGAGCAGTTCTTC. Translating gives CASSPRDRSYNEQFF.

This rearrangement joins TRBV5-3 to TRBJ2-6; TRBD1 agrees at 8 bases. TRBV5-3 is filed as an ORF, its function uncertain. CDR3 length: 19 amino acids. J gave up 4 bases and V 3 bases, and 15 bases lay outside the gene matches. The CDR3 coding sequence is TGTGCCAGAAGCTCAGGGACAGGAACTGTCCTTCTAGGGGCCAACGTCCTGACTTTC. It encodes CARSSGTGTVLLGANVLTF.

This clone was observed a handful of times. This chain connects TRBV20-1 to TRBJ1-2; D gene ambiguous. The CDR3 consists of 9 residues. Trimming cost V 8 bases and J 8 bases, with 9 bases left between them. The V gene's germline CDR1 is DFQATT and CDR2 SNEGSKA (reference sequence). CDR3 bases: TGCAGTCAGTTAAAGGGCTACACCTTC. The encoded protein is CSQLKGYTF.

J is TRBJ2-7 and V is TRBV4-2; D might be TRBD2 (6 bases). Between the trimmed V and J ends, which lost 1 base and 3 bases, there was a span of 22 bases. This CDR3 has 18 amino acids. Germline values: CDR1 LGHNA, CDR2 YNFKEQ. The DNA of the CDR3 is TGTGCCAGCAGCCAAGCCGGGACTCTCTTACAAACCGGCTACGAGCAGTACTTC. Translated, it gives CASSQAGTLLQTGYEQYF.

The genes are TRBV5-1 and TRBJ2-1, with unresolved D. The germline V gene has CDR1 SGHRS and CDR2 YFSETQ. Trimming took off 5 bases at V and 2 bases at J, with 11 bases between the two ends. The length of the CDR3 is 14 residues. The CDR3 sequence is CASRLEAAYNEQFF. The DNA of the CDR3 is TGCGCCAGCAGGCTAGAAGCAGCCTACAATGAGCAGTTCTTC.

This clone showed up just a few times. V usage is TRBV5-4 and J usage is TRBJ2-7; 7 nucleotides align to TRBD1. CDR1 is SGHNT and CDR2 is YYREEE in the germline V gene (reference sequence). There are 14 residues in the CDR3. V trimming: 3 bases; J trimming: 7 bases; junction bases outside the gene matches: 10. CDR3 in DNA: TGTGCCAGCAGCTCCCTGACAGGGCTGGATGAGCAGTACTTC. It is translated as CASSSLTGLDEQYF.

The chain has TRBV5-1 and TRBJ1-1; D is uncertain. CDR3 size: 15 residues. CDR1 SGHRS and CDR2 YFSETQ come from the germline V gene. V lost 4 bases to trimming and J lost 1 base, with 14 bases between them. CDR3 residues: CASSAPGYPNTEAFF. The CDR3 DNA follows: TGCGCCAGCAGCGCTCCGGGTTACCCGAACACTGAAGCTTTCTTT.

V usage is TRBV27 and J usage is TRBJ2-1; D not resolved. Trimming stripped 2 bases from V and 0 bases from J, with 11 bases between. CDR3 length: 16 residues. Germline CDR1 and CDR2: MNHEY and SMNVEV (reference sequence). CDR3 in DNA: TGTGCCAGCAGTTTAGACGGAGCCCGCTCCTACAATGAGCAGTTCTTC. This encodes CASSLDGARSYNEQFF.

The V call is TRBV11-3, the J call TRBJ2-5, with D maybe TRBD2 (5 bases). Per the germline V gene, CDR1 is SGHNT and CDR2 is YENEEA. The CDR3 has 15 residues. Deletions cut 0 bases from V and 0 bases from J, with 8 bases between. CDR3 region: CASSLDPSHQETQYF. The CDR3 nucleotides read TGTGCCAGCAGCTTAGACCCTAGCCACCAAGAGACCCAGTACTTC.

The chain has TRBV3-1 (or the pseudogene TRBV3-2) and TRBJ2-7; 13 nucleotides align to TRBD2. Losses at the gene ends were 3 bases for V and 5 bases for J; bases not matched to a gene: 10. CDR3 length: 17 residues. Germline V lookup: CDR1 LGHDT, CDR2 YNNKEL (reference sequence). The CDR3 spells CASSQPQLAGGSHEQYF. The CDR3 nucleotides read TGTGCCAGCAGCCAGCCCCAACTAGCGGGAGGGTCCCACGAGCAGTACTTC.

The rearrangement links TRBV5-1 to TRBJ2-1; a possible D gene is TRBD1 (6 bases). The V and J ends lost 0 bases and 8 bases respectively, with 18 bases between them. The CDR3 spans 16 residues. Germline CDR1 SGHRS, CDR2 YFSETQ. CDR3 nucleotide sequence: TGCGCCAGCAGCTTGGAGGGCAGGGGACGTAGGGATGAGCAGTTCTTC. Translated: CASSLEGRGRRDEQFF.

This rearrangement joins TRBV18 to TRBJ2-1, with 7 nucleotides matching TRBD2. V lost 5 bases and J lost 5; bases outside the gene matches: 6. The CDR3 spans 14 residues. Germline loops: CDR1 KGHSH, CDR2 LQKENI. CDR3 residues: CASSSQRGHNEQFF. The DNA for the CDR3 is TGTGCCAGCTCATCCCAGCGGGGCCACAATGAGCAGTTCTTC.

The V and J genes are TRBV10-3 and TRBJ1-5, with D unresolved. Germline V lookup: CDR1 ENHRY, CDR2 SYGVKD. Trimming shortened V by 3 bases and J by 4 bases, and 10 bases separated the two germline ends. The CDR3 has 14 amino acids. This chain's CDR3 is CAISDVSGNQPQHF. CDR3 DNA sequence: TGTGCCATCAGTGACGTCTCGGGGAATCAGCCCCAGCATTTT.

V gene TRBV29-1 combines with J gene TRBJ2-3, with D perhaps matching TRBD2 (6 bases). The germline V gene has CDR1 SQVTM and CDR2 ANQGSEA. The CDR3 contains 14 residues. V was cut by 3 bases and J by 0 bases, with 10 bases left in between. This CDR3 is CSVDSGPSTDTQYF. CDR3 DNA sequence: TGCAGCGTTGATAGCGGACCAAGCACAGATACGCAGTATTTT.